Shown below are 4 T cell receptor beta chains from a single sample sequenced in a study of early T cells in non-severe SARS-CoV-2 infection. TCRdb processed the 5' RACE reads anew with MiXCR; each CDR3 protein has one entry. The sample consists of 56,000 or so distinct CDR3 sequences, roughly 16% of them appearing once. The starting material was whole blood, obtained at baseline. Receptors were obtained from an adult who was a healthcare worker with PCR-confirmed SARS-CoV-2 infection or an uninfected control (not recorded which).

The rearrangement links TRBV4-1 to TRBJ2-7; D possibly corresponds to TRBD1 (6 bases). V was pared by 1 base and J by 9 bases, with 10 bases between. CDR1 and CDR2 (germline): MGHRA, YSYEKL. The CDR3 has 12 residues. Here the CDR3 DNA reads TGCGCCAGCAGCCAAGGAGGGGGAGTGCAGTACTTC. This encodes CASSQGGGVQYF.

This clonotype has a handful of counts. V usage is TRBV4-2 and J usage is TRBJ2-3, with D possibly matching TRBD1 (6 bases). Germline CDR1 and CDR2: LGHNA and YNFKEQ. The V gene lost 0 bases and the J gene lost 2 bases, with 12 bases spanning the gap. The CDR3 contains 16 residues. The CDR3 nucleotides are TGTGCCAGCAGCCAAGATTTTGGGGGCCTCACAGATACGCAGTATTTT. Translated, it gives CASSQDFGGLTDTQYF.

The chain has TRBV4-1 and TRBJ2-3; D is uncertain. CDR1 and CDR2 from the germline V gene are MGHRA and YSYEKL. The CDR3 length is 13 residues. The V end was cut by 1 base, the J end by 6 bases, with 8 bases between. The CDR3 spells CASSQAPSDTQYF. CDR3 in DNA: TGCGCCAGCAGCCAAGCACCATCGGATACGCAGTATTTT.

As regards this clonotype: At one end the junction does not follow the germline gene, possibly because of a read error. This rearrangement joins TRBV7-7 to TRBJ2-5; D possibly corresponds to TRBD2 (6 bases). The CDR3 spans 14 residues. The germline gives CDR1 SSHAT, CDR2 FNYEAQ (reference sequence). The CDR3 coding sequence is TGTGCTAGCAGCGCCAGGGACTCCCAAGAGACCCAGTACTTC. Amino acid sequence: CASSARDSQETQYF.